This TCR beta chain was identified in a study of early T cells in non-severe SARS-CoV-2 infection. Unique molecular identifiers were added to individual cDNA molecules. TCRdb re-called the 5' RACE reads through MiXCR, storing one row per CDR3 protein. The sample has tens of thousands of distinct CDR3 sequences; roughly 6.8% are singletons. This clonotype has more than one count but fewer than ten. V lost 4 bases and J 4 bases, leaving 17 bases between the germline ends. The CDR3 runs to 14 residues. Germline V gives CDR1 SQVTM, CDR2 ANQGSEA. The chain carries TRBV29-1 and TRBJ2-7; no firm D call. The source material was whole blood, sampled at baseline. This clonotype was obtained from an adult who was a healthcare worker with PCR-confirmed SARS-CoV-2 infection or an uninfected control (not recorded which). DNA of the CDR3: TGCAGCGTTGTCTTACCCTTGAAGTTGTACGAGCAGTACTTC. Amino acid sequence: CSVVLPLKLYEQYF.